This T cell receptor (beta chain) comes out of a study of T cells in women clearing cervical HPV infection (dated by TCRdb to 2016 to 2019). The study in broad terms: The cases were 20 to 25 women with histologically confirmed HPV16-related CIN3 or worse, and 2 of these cases were invasive cancers. Five blinded duplicates per group were added as quality controls, so that 60 or so samples were obtained: some 50 participants and 10 replicates. The parent cohort enrolled about 10,000 women aged 18 or older in Guanacaste, Costa Rica, in about 1993 to 1994 and followed the women for around seven years. For cases, the median interval between lesion detection and blood sampling was about 140 days, with an interquartile range of roughly 80 to 200 days. An exploratory proof-of-principle case-control study, nested within the Guanacaste HPV Natural History Study in Costa Rica, was conducted to compare TCR repertoires across cervical HPV16 outcomes. Cases and controls were matched on age within five years and on year of sample collection. A median age of approximately 31 years was observed in cases versus approximately 40 in controls, and no significant differences in baseline characteristics were found. The roughly 25 controls were women who cleared a single incident HPV16 infection within 12 months without developing precancer or cancer. HLA typing was available for only a few women, so HLA type could not be excluded as a confounder. Blood from cases was collected at the visit where the lesion was first found, while blood from controls was collected once the infection could no longer be detected. Broad study findings and their caveats: TCR repertoire richness was significantly higher in CIN3+ cases than in controls across sequencing depths, while evenness did not differ. The cross-sectional design could not show whether associations preceded infection or resulted from it; effector/memory subsets and HPV-specific T cells were not isolated. TRBV6-7 relative abundance was lower in cases than in controls (roughly 0.12% versus 0.17%; Bonferroni P = 0.0008). Random forest classifiers combining richness and V gene abundances distinguished cases from controls with an estimated AUC of just under 0.85. Because the number of T cells in each sample was unknown, differences in richness could reflect differing T-cell content rather than repertoire biology.

Every participant had a single incident cervical HPV16 infection, and prevalent HPV16 infections were excluded. Cervical HPV DNA was detected by MY09/MY11 PCR and genotyped by dot-blot hybridization. Fifteen mL of heparinized blood were centrifuged, and the buffy coat was split into aliquots, frozen at -30 degrees C, and then kept at -80 degrees C. Genomic DNA was extracted from buffy coat specimens using QIAGEN kits. As regards this clone: The antigen it binds to is not known. The read comes to an end 3 residues before the CDR3 does, leaving the germline J gene to fill in the end.

Using the immunoSEQ assay, multiplex PCR amplified TCR beta CDR3 regions from an average of 1200 ng of genomic DNA per sample. Primer bias was corrected in the assay by using a complete synthetic TCR repertoire to establish an amplification baseline. Amplicons were sequenced on the Illumina platform. In the paper's pipeline: Sequences were error-corrected by clustering with frequency ratios and a modified nearest-neighbor algorithm, then analyzed in the immunoSEQ Analyzer with IMGT gene definitions. At each rarefaction depth, TCR richness and evenness were averaged over 20 rarefaction repeats, and samples with fewer sequences than the depth were excluded. V, D and J gene relative abundances were compared between groups with Wilcoxon rank sum tests, applying FDR correction. An intraclass correlation of roughly 95% for TCR richness and an average of roughly 76% across 65 to 70 gene segments were obtained from the blinded duplicates. Here the immuneACCESS table is served through TCRdb, limited to in-frame sequences with V and J called. Missing clones are a known gap in these copies; in checked studies unresolved V genes cover under half, and the rest lacks a known reason. From that table come the V and J calls and clone size; the DNA was used to work out D and trimming. The record for this sample contains approximately 26,000 clones. The ten largest make up 8.5% to 14% of the sample.

The germline V gene sets CDR1 to SNHLY and CDR2 to FYNNEI. The CDR3 goes from the cysteine to the phenylalanine over 14 residues. The DNA covers only part of the CDR3, 33 bases in frame from base 1. This TCR derives from a woman between 18 and 69 years old with a cervical HPV16 infection that either progressed to CIN3+ or cleared (not recorded which). The sequencing input was blood buffy coat. In this chain, TRBV2 is recombined with TRBJ1-4, and 9 junctional nucleotides match TRBD1. The CDR3 protein: CASREQGAGSPLFF. CDR3 DNA (partial): TGTGCCAGCAGGGAACAGGGGGCTGGCTCACCA.